This T cell receptor (beta chain) derives from a study of T cell changes during pregnancy in multiple sclerosis. The protocol was immunoSEQ multiplex PCR, while the TCRdb copy is restricted to in-frame clones and leaves out a portion. Altogether around 43,000 clones are present, roughly 92% being singletons, with the ten largest covering around 0.73%. The TCR comes from a female donor with multiple sclerosis, enrolled in a pregnancy study. This material consisted of CD4+ T cells from peripheral blood mononuclear cells, taken before pregnancy.

In DNA, the CDR3 is TGTGCCAGCAGCTTAAGCGGGTACGAGCAGTTCTTC. Its translation: CASSLSGYEQFF. The V call is TRBV11-2, the J call TRBJ2-1; possible D gene TRBD2, 6 bases. The germline gives CDR1 SGHAT, CDR2 FQNNGV. CDR3 length: 12 amino acids. The V end lost 2 bases, the J end lost 10 bases, and 9 bases lay between the germline ends.